The present entry profiles one TCR beta chain with its context. Antigen: not known. This entry belongs to a study of blood T cells in healthy people across ages. Study findings and constraints: The percentage of naive T cells correlated strongly with TCR beta diversity. Roughly linear age-related decline in beta diversity appeared, significant by age around 38. Leaving the PBMCs unsorted stopped any conclusive comparison of naive versus antigen-experienced cells.

A sample-barcoded 5' primer and a J-beta primer mix were used in a second PCR of about 7 to 12 cycles. All cDNA molecules were each tagged by a template-switch adaptor with 12 random nucleotides. Using its own MiXCR run on the 5' RACE reads, TCRdb lists one record per CDR3 protein. Among 550,000 to 600,000 distinct CDR3 sequences listed, less than 60% were seen once. Germline loops: CDR1 SGHKS, CDR2 YYEKEE (reference sequence). The CDR3 totals 14 residues. The V gene end was trimmed by 4 bases and the J gene end by 6 bases; junction bases not matched to a gene: 7. The specimen was blood. V and J are TRBV5-5 and TRBJ2-7; 10 bases are a match to TRBD1. This receptor was taken from an older man in good health. CDR3 coding DNA: TGTGCCAGCAGCCGAGGAGGGACAGGGGTCGAGCAGTACTTC. Translation gives CASSRGGTGVEQYF.